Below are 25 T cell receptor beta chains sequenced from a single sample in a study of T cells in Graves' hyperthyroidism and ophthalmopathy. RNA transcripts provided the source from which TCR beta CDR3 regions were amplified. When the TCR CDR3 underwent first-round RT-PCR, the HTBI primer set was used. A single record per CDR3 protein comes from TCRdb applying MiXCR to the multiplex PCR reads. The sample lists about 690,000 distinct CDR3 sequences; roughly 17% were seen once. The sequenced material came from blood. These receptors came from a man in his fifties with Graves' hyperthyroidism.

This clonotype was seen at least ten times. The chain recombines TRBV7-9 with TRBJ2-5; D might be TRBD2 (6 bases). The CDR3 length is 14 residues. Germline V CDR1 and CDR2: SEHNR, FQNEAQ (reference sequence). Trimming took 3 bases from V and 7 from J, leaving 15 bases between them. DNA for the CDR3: TGTGCCAGCAGCTTCAGGAGGGGCGAGGTGACCCAGTACTTC. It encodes CASSFRRGEVTQYF.

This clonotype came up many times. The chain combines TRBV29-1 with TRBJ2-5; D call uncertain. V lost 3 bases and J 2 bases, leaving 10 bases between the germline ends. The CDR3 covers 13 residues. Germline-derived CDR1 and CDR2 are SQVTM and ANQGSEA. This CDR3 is CSVEQQLQETQYF. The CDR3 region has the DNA TGCAGCGTTGAGCAACAGCTACAAGAGACCCAGTACTTC.

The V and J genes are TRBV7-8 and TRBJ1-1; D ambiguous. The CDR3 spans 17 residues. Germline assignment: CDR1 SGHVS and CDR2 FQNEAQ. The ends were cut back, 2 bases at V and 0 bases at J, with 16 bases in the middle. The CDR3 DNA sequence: TGTGCCAGCAGCTTAATTTCGCGAAACACCATGAACACTGAAGCTTTCTTT. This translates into CASSLISRNTMNTEAFF. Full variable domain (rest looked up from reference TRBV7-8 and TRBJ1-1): GAGVSQSPRYKVAKRGQDVALRCDPISGHVSLFWYQQALGQGPEFLTYFQNEAQLDKSGLPSDRFFAERPEGSVSTLKIQRTQQEDSAVYLCASSLISRNTMNTEAFFGQGTRLTVV.

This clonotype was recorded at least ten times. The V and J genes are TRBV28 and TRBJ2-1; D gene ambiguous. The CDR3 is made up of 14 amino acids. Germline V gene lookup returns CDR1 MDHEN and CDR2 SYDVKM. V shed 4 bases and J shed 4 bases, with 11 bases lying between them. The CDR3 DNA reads TGTGCCAGCAGTTCCCCCAGCTTGTACAATGAGCAGTTCTTC. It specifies CASSSPSLYNEQFF.

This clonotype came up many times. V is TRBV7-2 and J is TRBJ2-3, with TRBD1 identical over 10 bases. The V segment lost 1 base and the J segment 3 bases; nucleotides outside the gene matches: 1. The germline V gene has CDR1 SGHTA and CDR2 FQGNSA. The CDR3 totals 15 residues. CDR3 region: CASSLVGQGTDTQYF. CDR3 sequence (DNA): TGTGCCAGCAGCTTAGTGGGACAGGGGACAGATACGCAGTATTTT.

CDR3 protein: CASSYSSGGQGAIGYTF. Written as DNA, the CDR3 is TGTGCCAGCAGTTACTCATCGGGGGGACAGGGGGCGATTGGCTACACCTTC. This chain links TRBV6-5 with TRBJ1-2, with 12 nucleotides matching TRBD1. The CDR3 contains 17 residues. Germline CDR1 and CDR2: MNHEY and SVGAGI. J gave up 7 bases and V 0 bases, and 9 bases lay outside the gene matches.

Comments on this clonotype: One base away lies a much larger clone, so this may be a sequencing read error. The CDR3 sequence is CAGSLPFAGQAETQYF. In DNA, the CDR3 is TGTGCCGGCAGCCTGCCTTTCGCGGGCCAGGCAGAGACCCAGTACTTC. This chain joins TRBV7-8 and TRBJ2-5, with D perhaps matching TRBD2 (5 bases). Germline-derived CDR1 and CDR2 are SGHVS and FQNEAQ. The CDR3 consists of 16 residues.

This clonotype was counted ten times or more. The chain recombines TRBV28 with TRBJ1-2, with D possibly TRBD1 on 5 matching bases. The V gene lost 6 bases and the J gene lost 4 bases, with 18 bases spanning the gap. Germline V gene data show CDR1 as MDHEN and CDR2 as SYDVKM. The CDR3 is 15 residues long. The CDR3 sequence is CASSPSGEGSYGYTF. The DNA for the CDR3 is TGTGCCAGCAGCCCGTCGGGGGAGGGCAGCTATGGCTACACCTTC.

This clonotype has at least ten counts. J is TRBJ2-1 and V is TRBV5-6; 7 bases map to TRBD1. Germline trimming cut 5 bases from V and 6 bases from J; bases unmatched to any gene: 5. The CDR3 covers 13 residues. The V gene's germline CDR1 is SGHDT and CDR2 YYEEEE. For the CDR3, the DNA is TGTGCCAGCAGGACCGGGACAGCCAATGAGCAGTTCTTC. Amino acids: CASRTGTANEQFF.

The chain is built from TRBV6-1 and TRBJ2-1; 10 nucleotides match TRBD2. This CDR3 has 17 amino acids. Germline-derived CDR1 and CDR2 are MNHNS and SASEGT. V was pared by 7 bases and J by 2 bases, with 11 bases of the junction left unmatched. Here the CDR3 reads CASTKRIGLAAYNEQFF. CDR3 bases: TGTGCCAGCACCAAACGGATCGGACTAGCGGCCTACAATGAGCAGTTCTTC.

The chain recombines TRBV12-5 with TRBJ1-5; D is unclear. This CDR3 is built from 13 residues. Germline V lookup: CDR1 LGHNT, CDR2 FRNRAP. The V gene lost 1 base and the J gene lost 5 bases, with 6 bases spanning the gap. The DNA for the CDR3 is TGTGCTAGTGGTTTGGGCCTTGATCAGCCCCAGCATTTT. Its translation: CASGLGLDQPQHF.

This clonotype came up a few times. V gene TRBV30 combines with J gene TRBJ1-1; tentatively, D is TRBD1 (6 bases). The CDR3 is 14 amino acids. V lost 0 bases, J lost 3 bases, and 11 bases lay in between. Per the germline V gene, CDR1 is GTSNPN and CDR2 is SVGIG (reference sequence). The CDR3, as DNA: TGTGCCTGGAGTGTCCGGGGGCGCGACACTGAAGCTTTCTTT. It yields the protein CAWSVRGRDTEAFF.

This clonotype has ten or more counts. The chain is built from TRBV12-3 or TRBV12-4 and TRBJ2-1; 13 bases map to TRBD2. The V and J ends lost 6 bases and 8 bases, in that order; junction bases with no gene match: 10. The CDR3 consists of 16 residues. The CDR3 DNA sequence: TGTGCCAGCAGGTCACTAGCGGGAGGGCCTCCCGATGAGCAGTTCTTC. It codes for CASRSLAGGPPDEQFF.

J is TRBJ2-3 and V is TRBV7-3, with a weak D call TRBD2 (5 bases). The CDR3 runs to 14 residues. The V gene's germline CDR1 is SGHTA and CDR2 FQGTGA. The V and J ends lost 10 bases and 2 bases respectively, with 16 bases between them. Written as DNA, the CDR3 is TGTGCCACGCGAAGGATTAGCGACACAGATACGCAGTATTTT. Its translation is CATRRISDTDTQYF.

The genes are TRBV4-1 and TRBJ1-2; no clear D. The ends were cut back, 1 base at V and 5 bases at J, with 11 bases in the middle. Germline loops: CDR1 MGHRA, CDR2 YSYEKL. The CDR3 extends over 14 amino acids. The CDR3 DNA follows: TGCGCCAGCAGCCAAGGAACTCATTGGTATGGCTACACCTTC. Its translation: CASSQGTHWYGYTF.

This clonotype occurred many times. The DNA of the CDR3 is TGTGCCACCAGTGATTTATGGCGGGGCCCGGGGAGGTACAATGAGCAGTTCTTC. Amino acids: CATSDLWRGPGRYNEQFF. The rearrangement links TRBV24-1 to TRBJ2-1; D perhaps matches TRBD2 (6 bases). Trimming removed 1 base from V and 4 bases from J, with 19 bases in between. This CDR3 region has 18 residues. Germline V gene lookup returns CDR1 KGHDR and CDR2 SFDVKD.

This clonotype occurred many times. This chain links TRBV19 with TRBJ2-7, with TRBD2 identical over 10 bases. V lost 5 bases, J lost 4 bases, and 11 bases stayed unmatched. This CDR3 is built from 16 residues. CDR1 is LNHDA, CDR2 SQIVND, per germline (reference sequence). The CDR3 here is CASSVSRLAGGYEQYF. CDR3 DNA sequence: TGTGCCAGTAGTGTATCTCGACTAGCGGGCGGTTACGAGCAGTACTTC.

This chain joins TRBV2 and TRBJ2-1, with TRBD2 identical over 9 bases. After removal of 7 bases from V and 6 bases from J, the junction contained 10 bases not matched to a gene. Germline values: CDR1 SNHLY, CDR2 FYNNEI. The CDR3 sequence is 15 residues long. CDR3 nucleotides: TGTGCCAGCACCCGGTCAGAGACTAGCGGCAATGAGCAGTTCTTC. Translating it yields CASTRSETSGNEQFF.

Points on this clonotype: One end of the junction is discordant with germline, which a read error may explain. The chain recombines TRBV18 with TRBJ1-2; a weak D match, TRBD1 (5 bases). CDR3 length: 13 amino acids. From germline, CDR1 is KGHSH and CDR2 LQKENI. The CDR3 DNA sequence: TGTGCCCGCTCACCTGACAGAGCCTATGGCTACACCTTC. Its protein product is CARSPDRAYGYTF.

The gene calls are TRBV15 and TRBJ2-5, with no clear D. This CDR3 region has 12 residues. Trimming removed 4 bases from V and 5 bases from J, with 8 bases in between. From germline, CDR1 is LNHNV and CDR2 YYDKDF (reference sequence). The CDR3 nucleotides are TGTGCCACCAGCAAGCCCCTCGAGACCCAGTACTTC. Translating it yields CATSKPLETQYF.

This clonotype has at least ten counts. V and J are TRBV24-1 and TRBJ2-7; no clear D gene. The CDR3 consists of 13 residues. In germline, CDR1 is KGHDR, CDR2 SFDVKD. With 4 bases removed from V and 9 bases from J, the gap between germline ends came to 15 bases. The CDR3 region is CATSDPRMAGQYF. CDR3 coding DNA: TGTGCCACCAGTGACCCTCGAATGGCCGGGCAGTACTTC.

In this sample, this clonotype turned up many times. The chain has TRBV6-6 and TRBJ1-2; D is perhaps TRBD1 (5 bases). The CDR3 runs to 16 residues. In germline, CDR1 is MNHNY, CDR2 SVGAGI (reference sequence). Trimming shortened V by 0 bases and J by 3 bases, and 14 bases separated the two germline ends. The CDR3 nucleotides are TGTGCCAGCAGTTACTCACAGCCGGGACCTTACTATGGCTACACCTTC. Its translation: CASSYSQPGPYYGYTF.

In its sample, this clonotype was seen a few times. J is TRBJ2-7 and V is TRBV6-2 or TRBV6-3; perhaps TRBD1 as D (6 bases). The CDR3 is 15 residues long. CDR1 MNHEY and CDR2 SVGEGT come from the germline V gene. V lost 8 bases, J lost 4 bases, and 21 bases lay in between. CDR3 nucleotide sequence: TGTGCCAGCCGACTTACGGACAGCAATCTTTACGAGCAGTACTTC. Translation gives CASRLTDSNLYEQYF.

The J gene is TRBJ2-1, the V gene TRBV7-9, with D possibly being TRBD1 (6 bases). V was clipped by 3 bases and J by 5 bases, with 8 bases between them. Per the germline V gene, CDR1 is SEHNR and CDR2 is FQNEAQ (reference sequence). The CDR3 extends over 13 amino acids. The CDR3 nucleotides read TGTGCCAGCAGCTTCAACAGGGACAATGAGCAGTTCTTC. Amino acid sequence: CASSFNRDNEQFF.

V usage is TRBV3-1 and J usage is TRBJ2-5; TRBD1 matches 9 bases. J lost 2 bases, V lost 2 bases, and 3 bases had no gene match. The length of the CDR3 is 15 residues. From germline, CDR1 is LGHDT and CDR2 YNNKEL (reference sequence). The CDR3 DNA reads TGTGCCAGCAGCCAATACGGGACAGGGCAAGAGACCCAGTACTTC. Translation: CASSQYGTGQETQYF.